Shown below are 31 T cell receptor beta chains from a single sample sequenced in a study of T cell changes during pregnancy in multiple sclerosis. Profiling relied on immunoSEQ multiplex PCR, and the TCRdb table lists in-frame clones only, not all of them. The sample includes approximately 74,000 clones, 80% to 90% of them seen just once. This sample comprised peripheral blood, obtained before pregnancy. The receptors derive from a female donor with multiple sclerosis, enrolled in a pregnancy study.

V usage is TRBV7-9 and J usage is TRBJ1-5; perhaps TRBD1 as D (6 bases). Trimming took 5 bases from V and 3 from J, leaving 20 bases between them. This CDR3 is 17 amino acids long. CDR1 and CDR2 from the germline V gene are SEHNR and FQNEAQ (reference sequence). The CDR3 DNA is TGTGCCAGCAGCGGGGGGGTGGGGGCGACTTCCAATCAGCCCCAGCATTTT. Translating gives CASSGGVGATSNQPQHF.

V gene TRBV29-1 combines with J gene TRBJ1-2, with D unclear. V shed 7 bases and J shed 1 base, with 7 bases lying between them. The length of the CDR3 is 11 residues. Per germline, CDR1 SQVTM and CDR2 ANQGSEA. The CDR3 reads CSGLLNYGYTF. In DNA, the CDR3 is TGCAGCGGACTACTTAACTATGGCTACACCTTC.

CDR3 nucleotide sequence: TGCAGCGCTGGGGAGGGTGAAAAACTGTTTTTT. Translating gives CSAGEGEKLFF. The chain links TRBV29-1 to TRBJ1-4; D gene unclear. The CDR3 consists of 11 residues. CDR1 and CDR2 (germline): SQVTM, ANQGSEA. The V end was cut by 7 bases, the J end by 7 bases, with 10 bases between.

The chain employs TRBV27 and TRBJ1-5; D not certain. The V end was cut by 1 base, the J end by 2 bases, with 3 bases between. The germline V gene encodes CDR1 MNHEY and CDR2 SMNVEV (reference sequence). CDR3 size: 13 residues. In nucleotides, the CDR3 is TGTGCCAGCAGTTTATTAGGCAATCAGCCCCAGCATTTT. Protein product: CASSLLGNQPQHF.

V usage is TRBV19 and J usage is TRBJ2-2; possible D gene TRBD2, 5 bases. Trimming pared 5 bases from V and 4 bases from J, leaving 11 bases between. This CDR3 comprises 14 residues. Germline CDR1 and CDR2: LNHDA and SQIVND (reference sequence). CDR3 bases: TGTGCCAGTAGTCAGGCTAGCAGCACCGGGGAGCTGTTTTTT. This gives the protein CASSQASSTGELFF.

This chain uses TRBV6-5 with TRBJ1-1; weak D call: TRBD1 (5 bases). This CDR3 contains 13 residues. Germline assignment: CDR1 MNHEY and CDR2 SVGAGI. Trimming took 2 bases from V and 1 from J, leaving 5 bases between them. The CDR3 DNA is TGTGCCAGCAGTTACGGACAGAACACTGAAGCTTTCTTT. Residues: CASSYGQNTEAFF.

This clone has just one count. The V and J genes are TRBV6-5 and TRBJ1-1, with 7 bases identical to TRBD1. The CDR3 totals 15 residues. Germline loops: CDR1 MNHEY, CDR2 SVGAGI. Trimming took 5 bases from V and 2 from J; bases not matched to a gene: 8. CDR3 coding DNA: TGTGCCAGCAGTGGGGGGACAGCTTCTAACACTGAAGCTTTCTTT. This codes for CASSGGTASNTEAFF.

The chain links TRBV10-3 to TRBJ1-2, with D uncertain. This CDR3 is 11 amino acids long. Germline loops: CDR1 ENHRY, CDR2 SYGVKD. With 10 bases removed from V and 8 bases from J, the gap between germline ends came to 14 bases. CDR3: CATRSREGYTF. The CDR3 DNA reads as TGTGCCACCAGGTCTCGAGAGGGCTACACCTTC.

V usage is TRBV2 and J usage is TRBJ1-3; D may be TRBD1 (5 bases). V lost 2 bases to trimming and J lost 0 bases, with 14 bases between them. The germline V gene encodes CDR1 SNHLY and CDR2 FYNNEI. This CDR3 region has 17 residues. CDR3 sequence: CASSEWGGGLSGNTIYF. The CDR3 region has the DNA TGTGCCAGCAGTGAATGGGGCGGCGGCCTCTCTGGAAACACCATATATTTT.

This chain joins TRBV6-1 and TRBJ2-1, with a tentative D call TRBD1 (5 bases). V was pared by 3 bases and J by 0 bases, with 6 bases between. There are 14 residues in the CDR3. Germline loops: CDR1 MNHNS, CDR2 SASEGT. This CDR3 is CASSEGLSYNEQFF. The CDR3 DNA reads TGTGCCAGCAGTGAGGGGCTCTCCTACAATGAGCAGTTCTTC.

The rearrangement joins TRBV7-9 to TRBJ1-3, with 7 bases identical to TRBD1. V dropped 5 bases and J dropped 2; count of bases not matched to a gene: 12. The CDR3 totals 17 residues. CDR1 SEHNR and CDR2 FQNEAQ come from the germline V gene (reference sequence). The CDR3 is CASSHGGTGTAGNTIYF. In DNA form, the CDR3 reads TGTGCCAGCAGCCACGGGGGTACCGGGACAGCTGGAAACACCATATATTTT.

CDR3 nucleotides: TGTGCCAGCAGCCAAGATGGGGCCTCTCCCCTATACAATGAGCAGTTCTTC. It translates to CASSQDGASPLYNEQFF. The chain is built from TRBV4-2 and TRBJ2-1, with a possible D match to TRBD1 (5 bases). This CDR3 region has 17 residues. Germline CDR1 reads LGHNA; CDR2 reads YNFKEQ. The V end was cut by 0 bases, the J end by 4 bases, with 16 bases between.

The V and J genes are TRBV6-1 and TRBJ2-2; 10 bases line up with TRBD1. This CDR3 is 15 amino acids long. Germline V gene lookup returns CDR1 MNHNS and CDR2 SASEGT. The ends lost 6 bases at V and 6 bases at J; junction bases unmatched: 7. The DNA of the CDR3 is TGTGCCAGCAGATTCAGACAGGGGGCATCCGGGGAGCTGTTTTTT. It specifies CASRFRQGASGELFF.

There are a few counts of this clone. The rearrangement uses TRBV5-1 and TRBJ2-7; 9 nucleotides agree with TRBD2. The CDR3 runs 16 residues. Germline CDR1 is SGHRS and CDR2 is YFSETQ. With 4 bases clipped from V and 7 bases from J, the junction kept 15 bases outside the gene matches. CDR3 sequence: CASSPGLAVPLGEQYF. DNA for the CDR3: TGCGCCAGCAGCCCGGGACTAGCAGTCCCCCTTGGGGAGCAGTACTTC.

The V and J genes are TRBV5-8 and TRBJ1-5; tentative D call: TRBD1 (5 bases). The CDR3 contains 14 residues. The germline V gene has CDR1 SGHTS and CDR2 YDEGEE. The V end lost 6 bases, the J end lost 7 bases, and 17 bases lay between the germline ends. CDR3 amino acids: CASNIQGFVQPQHF. The DNA for the CDR3 is TGTGCCAGCAACATCCAGGGTTTCGTCCAGCCCCAGCATTTT.

This chain uses TRBV7-2 with TRBJ1-2, with D possibly matching TRBD1 (6 bases). Trimming pared 5 bases from V and 4 bases from J, leaving 14 bases between. Germline V gene data show CDR1 as SGHTA and CDR2 as FQGNSA. The CDR3 has 14 amino acids. The CDR3 DNA sequence: TGTGCCAGCAGCGTAGGGGCAGGGGCCTATGGCTACACCTTC. Translating gives CASSVGAGAYGYTF.

The genes are TRBV7-9 and TRBJ1-3; tentatively, D is TRBD1 (6 bases). The CDR3 extends over 14 amino acids. V shed 8 bases and J shed 0 bases, with 11 bases lying between them. Looked up from germline, CDR1 is SEHNR and CDR2 is FQNEAQ (reference sequence). Written as DNA, the CDR3 is TGTGCCAGCGGCAAGGGGGTCTCTGGAAACACCATATATTTT. Translated: CASGKGVSGNTIYF. Full variable domain (outside the CDR3, taken from reference TRBV7-9 and TRBJ1-3): DTGVSQNPRHKITKRGQNVTFRCDPISEHNRLYWYRQTLGQGPEFLTYFQNEAQLEKSRLLSDRFSAERPKGSFSTLEIQRTEQGDSAMYLCASGKGVSGNTIYFGEGSWLTVV.

The genes are TRBV12-5 and TRBJ2-3; 10 nucleotides align to TRBD2. The CDR3 length is 19 residues. J gave up 2 bases and V 1 base, and 12 bases lay outside the gene matches. Germline CDR1 is LGHNT and CDR2 is FRNRAP. This chain's CDR3 is CASGLGRAGGTSSTDTQYF. The CDR3 region has the DNA TGTGCTAGTGGTTTGGGGCGAGCGGGGGGGACAAGCTCCACAGATACGCAGTATTTT.

This sequence joins TRBV6-6 and TRBJ2-3; TRBD2 aligns across 10 bases. V shed 6 bases and J 0 bases; nucleotides not matched to a gene: 3. Germline V lookup: CDR1 MNHNY, CDR2 SVGAGI (reference sequence). The CDR3 spans 15 residues. The CDR3: CASRPSGRSTDTQYF. CDR3 DNA: TGTGCCAGCAGACCTAGCGGGAGAAGCACAGATACGCAGTATTTT.

The V and J genes are TRBV5-6 and TRBJ1-2; possibly TRBD1 for D (5 bases). The CDR3 is made up of 15 amino acids. V was shortened by 0 bases and J by 7 bases, with 16 bases between the two germline ends. The V gene's germline CDR1 is SGHDT and CDR2 YYEEEE. The CDR3 sequence: CASSLGEWTFGGYTF. Here the CDR3 DNA reads TGTGCCAGCAGCTTGGGAGAATGGACATTTGGTGGCTACACCTTC.

This chain joins TRBV6-4 and TRBJ2-1; 7 nucleotides match TRBD1. Germline CDR1 and CDR2: MRHNA and SNTAGT. V gave up 3 bases and J gave up 2 bases; unmatched junction bases: 7. This CDR3 spans 16 amino acids. As DNA, the CDR3 is TGTGCCAGCAGTGAACTTTGGGACAGCACCTACAATGAGCAGTTCTTC. This gives the protein CASSELWDSTYNEQFF.

The chain combines TRBV6-5 with TRBJ1-2; tentative D call: TRBD1 (6 bases). Germline lookup yields CDR1 MNHEY and CDR2 SVGAGI. The CDR3 sequence is 15 residues long. Trimming took 6 bases from V and 7 from J, leaving 21 bases between them. CDR3 DNA sequence: TGTGCCAGCAGCACCCTACATGGGGGCGCGTTTGGCTACACCTTC. Encoded protein: CASSTLHGGAFGYTF.

The chain uses TRBV27 and TRBJ2-1, with D tentatively TRBD1 (5 bases). Deletions cut 3 bases from V and 9 bases from J, with 15 bases between. The CDR3 covers 14 residues. Germline lookup yields CDR1 MNHEY and CDR2 SMNVEV (reference sequence). The CDR3 DNA follows: TGTGCCAGCAGTTTCGGCAGGGTTAGGCGTGAGCAGTTCTTC. It specifies CASSFGRVRREQFF.

This chain links TRBV2 with TRBJ2-5, with TRBD1 as a possible D gene (5 bases). Looked up from germline, CDR1 is SNHLY and CDR2 is FYNNEI. The CDR3 sequence is 13 residues long. The ends were cut back, 4 bases at V and 3 bases at J, with 9 bases in the middle. The CDR3 DNA reads as TGTGCCAGCAGTGCACGGACAAAAGAGACCCAGTACTTC. Protein product: CASSARTKETQYF.

The V call is TRBV6-4, the J call TRBJ1-2; D unresolved. Germline V CDR1 and CDR2: MRHNA, SNTAGT. The V and J ends lost 5 bases and 1 base respectively, with 14 bases between them. The CDR3 runs to 15 residues. The CDR3 sequence is CASSPATSVNYGYTF. In DNA, the CDR3 is TGTGCCAGCAGTCCAGCCACTAGCGTTAACTATGGCTACACCTTC.

This clone was recorded a few times. As DNA, the CDR3 is TGTGCCATCACCCACTTAAAGGGCACCCAGGGGGGTGTCATTGATGAGCAGTTCTTC. Encoded protein: CAITHLKGTQGGVIDEQFF. V is TRBV10-3 and J is TRBJ2-1, with a possible D match to TRBD1 (7 bases). Germline CDR1 and CDR2: ENHRY and SYGVKD. This CDR3 region has 19 residues. The ends were cut back, 7 bases at V and 8 bases at J, with 33 bases in the middle.

This clone came up a few times. The chain joins TRBV2 to TRBJ1-5; 8 bases map to TRBD1. V shed 11 bases and J 3 bases; nucleotides not matched to a gene: 6. Per the germline V gene, CDR1 is SNHLY and CDR2 is FYNNEI. The CDR3 runs to 13 residues. The CDR3 region is CASGGQVNQPQHF. The CDR3 DNA reads TGTGCCTCAGGGGGCCAAGTCAATCAGCCCCAGCATTTT.

The CDR3 is CASSLSILVLEQFF. Written as DNA, the CDR3 is TGTGCCAGCAGTTTATCGATACTAGTTCTTGAGCAGTTCTTC. The rearrangement links TRBV27 to TRBJ2-1; D is perhaps TRBD2 (5 bases). The CDR3 is 14 residues long. Germline CDR1 and CDR2: MNHEY and SMNVEV (reference sequence). Deletions cut 0 bases from V and 9 bases from J, with 12 bases between.

The V call is TRBV5-8, the J call TRBJ2-3, with 15 bases lining up with TRBD2. This CDR3 region has 17 residues. V gave up 3 bases and J gave up 4 bases; unmatched junction bases: 6. Germline CDR1 SGHTS, CDR2 YDEGEE. CDR3 sequence reads: CASSSGTSGGTSDTQYF. In DNA form, the CDR3 reads TGTGCCAGCAGCTCTGGGACTAGCGGGGGGACCTCAGATACGCAGTATTTT.

The J gene is TRBJ1-1, the V gene TRBV19; D is ambiguous. Germline values: CDR1 LNHDA, CDR2 SQIVND (reference sequence). The CDR3 has 14 residues. Trimming stripped 2 bases from V and 5 bases from J, with 12 bases between. The chain's CDR3 is CASSISGGMTEAFF. The CDR3, as DNA: TGTGCCAGTAGTATATCGGGAGGGATGACTGAAGCTTTCTTT. Drawing the rest from reference TRBV19 and TRBJ1-1, the complete variable domain is DGGITQSPKYLFRKEGQNVTLSCEQNLNHDAMYWYRQDPGQGLRLIYYSQIVNDFQKGDIAEGYSVSREKKESFPLTVTSAQKNPTAFYLCASSISGGMTEAFFGQGTRLTVV.

The chain links TRBV10-1 to TRBJ2-3; 10 bases match TRBD1. The CDR3 covers 15 residues. Trimming took 8 bases from V and 6 from J; bases not matched to a gene: 11. CDR1 WNHNN and CDR2 SYGVQD come from the germline V gene (reference sequence). The CDR3 region is CASFPGQGISDTQYF. The CDR3, as DNA: TGCGCCAGCTTTCCGGGACAGGGGATATCGGATACGCAGTATTTT.